Below, one T cell receptor beta chain is given with its context. Its antigen is undetermined. Measured with immunoSEQ multiplex PCR; TCRdb has only the in-frame clones, and not every one. In the table there are over 9,000 clones, 81% of which are singletons. The data were obtained in a study of cytotoxic CD8 clonotypes in ibrutinib-treated CLL. Study background: Responses comprised about 25 partial and 2 complete; at median around 67 months, roughly 15 remained remitted and approximately 12 progressed. Productive templates per sample averaged roughly 230,000; productive rearrangements, approximately 93,000. Study outcomes and limitations: Clonality rose at ibrutinib response, held steady in sustained remission, and fell toward baseline at progression.

V shed 0 bases and J shed 4 bases, with 13 bases lying between them. The CDR3 sequence is 15 residues long. Looked up from germline, CDR1 is MNHNY and CDR2 is SVGAGI (reference sequence). This chain connects TRBV6-6 to TRBJ2-7; a weak D match, TRBD1 (5 bases). The origin of this receptor is a human donor with chronic lymphocytic leukemia. Sample: PBMCs, taken at disease progression, from a patient treated with ibrutinib. This chain's CDR3 is CASSYSAGLGYEQYF. CDR3 bases: TGTGCCAGCAGTTACTCCGCAGGGTTGGGGTACGAGCAGTACTTC.